Listed here are 23 T cell receptor beta chains from one sample, sequenced in a study of T cells in localized non-small cell lung cancer. Assay used: immunoSEQ multiplex PCR; TCRdb lists only in-frame clones, some missing. The profile shows under 20,000 clones, about 90% of them singletons. The sequenced sample was peripheral blood mononuclear cells, obtained before any cancer treatment. These receptor sequences come from a male donor at least 60 years old with stage II lung adenocarcinoma.

V usage is TRBV28 and J usage is TRBJ2-7, with D perhaps TRBD1 (6 bases). The CDR3 length is 12 residues. Germline lookup yields CDR1 MDHEN and CDR2 SYDVKM. Trimming stripped 11 bases from V and 2 bases from J, with 13 bases between. This CDR3 is CASRGDPYEQYF. The CDR3 DNA follows: TGTGCCTCCAGGGGCGATCCCTACGAGCAGTACTTC.

The chain links TRBV10-2 to TRBJ2-1; D unclear. Germline-derived CDR1 and CDR2 are WSHSY and SAAADI. The CDR3 runs 13 residues. The V end was cut by 4 bases, the J end by 9 bases, with 13 bases between. As DNA, the CDR3 is TGCGCCAGCAGTGGGATCTTAGTTTTTGAGCAGTTCTTC. This sequence encodes CASSGILVFEQFF.

This chain uses TRBV10-3 with TRBJ1-1, with a tentative D call TRBD1 (6 bases). Trimming shortened V by 5 bases and J by 1 base, and 14 bases separated the two germline ends. Germline values: CDR1 ENHRY, CDR2 SYGVKD. The CDR3 length is 15 residues. CDR3: CAISSRLQGNTEAFF. As DNA, the CDR3 is TGTGCCATCAGTTCTCGACTACAGGGGAACACTGAAGCTTTCTTT.

The count of this clone is one. The genes are TRBV28 and TRBJ2-4; D is undetermined. From germline, CDR1 is MDHEN and CDR2 SYDVKM. This CDR3 spans 13 amino acids. Trimming stripped 7 bases from V and 6 bases from J, with 13 bases between. This CDR3 reads CASTPFSLNIQYF. The DNA for the CDR3 is TGTGCCAGCACGCCATTCTCTTTAAACATTCAGTACTTC.

The chain recombines TRBV29-1 with TRBJ2-7; D is undetermined. This CDR3 is built from 11 residues. Germline CDR1 is SQVTM and CDR2 is ANQGSEA. V gave up 2 bases and J gave up 4 bases, with 6 bases separating them. The CDR3 DNA follows: TGCAGCGTTGAAATCGGTTACGAGCAGTACTTC. Its protein is CSVEIGYEQYF.

The chain uses TRBV6-5 and TRBJ2-1, with 9 bases matching TRBD1. J was trimmed by 7 bases and V by 6 bases; bases with no gene match: 10. This CDR3 contains 15 residues. Germline V gene data show CDR1 as MNHEY and CDR2 as SVGAGI. The CDR3 spells CASSPGQGLQNEQFF. Here the CDR3 DNA reads TGTGCCAGCAGCCCGGGACAGGGTTTACAGAATGAGCAGTTCTTC.

This chain joins TRBV15 and TRBJ2-3, with 7 nucleotides matching TRBD1. The CDR3 sequence is 16 residues long. Germline CDR1 is LNHNV and CDR2 is YYDKDF (reference sequence). The V gene end was trimmed by 3 bases and the J gene end by 0 bases; junction bases not matched to a gene: 6. CDR3 coding DNA: TGTGCCACCAGCAGGGCCGGGACAGTCAGCACAGATACGCAGTATTTT. Translated: CATSRAGTVSTDTQYF.

The CDR3 sequence: CASTPGVTDTQYF. CDR3 DNA: TGTGCCAGCACTCCGGGGGTCACAGATACGCAGTATTTT. This chain uses TRBV5-6 with TRBJ2-3; TRBD2 is a possible D gene (6 bases). CDR1 and CDR2 from the germline V gene are SGHDT and YYEEEE. The CDR3 extends over 13 amino acids. Trimming left V 6 bases short and J 2 bases short, with 10 bases between.

The chain couples TRBV27 to TRBJ2-1; D is possibly TRBD1 (5 bases). Trimming took 6 bases from V and 6 from J, leaving 18 bases between them. Germline V CDR1 and CDR2: MNHEY, SMNVEV (reference sequence). The CDR3 is 15 residues long. CDR3 amino acids: CASSPYLGAINEQFF. In DNA, the CDR3 is TGTGCCAGCAGCCCGTATCTAGGGGCCATCAATGAGCAGTTCTTC.

This clone was seen only once. V usage is TRBV29-1 and J usage is TRBJ2-2; D assignment may be TRBD1 or TRBD2 (5 bases each). V was clipped by 4 bases and J by 4 bases, with 10 bases between them. CDR3 length equals 13 residues. The V gene's germline CDR1 is SQVTM and CDR2 ANQGSEA. Written as DNA, the CDR3 is TGCAGCGTTGCCCCAGGGAGCACCGGGGAGCTGTTTTTT. Encoded protein: CSVAPGSTGELFF.

This chain joins TRBV11-3 and TRBJ2-5, with D uncertain. Trimming took 0 bases from V and 1 from J, leaving 6 bases between them. The germline V gene has CDR1 SGHNT and CDR2 YENEEA. This CDR3 is 14 amino acids long. Here the CDR3 reads CASSLDEIQETQYF. The CDR3 nucleotides are TGTGCCAGCAGCTTAGATGAGATCCAAGAGACCCAGTACTTC.

The genes are TRBV5-5 and TRBJ2-7; D perhaps matches TRBD1 (5 bases). Trimming cost V 4 bases and J 2 bases, with 13 bases left between them. The germline V gene has CDR1 SGHKS and CDR2 YYEKEE (reference sequence). The CDR3 consists of 14 residues. The CDR3, as DNA: TGTGCCAGCAGCCTTGCAGTACAGGCCTACGAGCAGTACTTC. As protein: CASSLAVQAYEQYF.

This chain joins TRBV4-3 and TRBJ2-3; 9 bases line up with TRBD2. The CDR3 is 18 residues long. The junction had 10 bases not matched to a gene; V was cut back by 1 base and J by 2 bases. Germline V gives CDR1 LGHNA, CDR2 YSLEER. CDR3 nucleotides: TGCGCCAGCAGCCAAGCCCCGACTAGCGGTGATCTCACAGATACGCAGTATTTT. This codes for CASSQAPTSGDLTDTQYF.

The chain couples TRBV4-3 to TRBJ2-3; 7 bases fit TRBD2. V dropped 0 bases and J dropped 0; count of bases not matched to a gene: 9. The CDR3 is 18 amino acids. CDR1 and CDR2 (germline): LGHNA, YSLEER. The CDR3 protein is CASSQDLFGGGSTDTQYF. The CDR3 coding sequence is TGCGCCAGCAGCCAAGATCTATTCGGCGGGGGAAGCACAGATACGCAGTATTTT.

The J gene is TRBJ1-3, the V gene TRBV27; no clear D gene. V shed 6 bases and J shed 0 bases, with 9 bases lying between them. The CDR3 is 14 amino acids. CDR1 and CDR2 (germline): MNHEY, SMNVEV (reference sequence). The CDR3 DNA follows: TGTGCCAGCAGGGTAAGCGGCTCTGGAAACACCATATATTTT. This codes for CASRVSGSGNTIYF.

This chain uses TRBV4-3 with TRBJ2-7, with 10 bases matching TRBD2. The CDR3 has 15 amino acids. V gave up 1 base and J gave up 0 bases; unmatched junction bases: 0. Germline CDR1 is LGHNA and CDR2 is YSLEER. CDR3 bases: TGCGCCAGCAGCCAAGCTAGCGGGAGCTCCTACGAGCAGTACTTC. It is translated as CASSQASGSSYEQYF.

The chain recombines TRBV6-6 with TRBJ2-5, with D perhaps TRBD1 or TRBD2 (5 bases each). The length of the CDR3 is 15 residues. Germline values: CDR1 MNHNY, CDR2 SVGAGI (reference sequence). V lost 2 bases to trimming and J lost 3 bases, with 13 bases between them. The CDR3 bases are TGTGCCAGCAGTTACAATGCCGGGACGGAAGAGACCCAGTACTTC. It encodes CASSYNAGTEETQYF.

The genes are TRBV18 and TRBJ2-7, with 7 bases fitting TRBD1. The ends lost 4 bases at V and 4 bases at J; junction bases unmatched: 16. Germline V CDR1 and CDR2: KGHSH, LQKENI. This CDR3 is 17 amino acids long. Here the CDR3 reads CASSRTGTEIPKYEQYF. The CDR3 DNA sequence: TGTGCCAGCTCACGGACCGGGACAGAGATCCCCAAGTACGAGCAGTACTTC.

This rearrangement joins TRBV13 to TRBJ1-5; D gene unclear. CDR1 and CDR2 (germline): PRHDT, FYEKMQ (reference sequence). Trimming pared 0 bases from V and 6 bases from J, leaving 15 bases between. This CDR3 is built from 16 residues. The CDR3: CASSLGLLGSPQPQHF. CDR3 sequence (DNA): TGTGCCAGCAGCTTAGGCCTTCTGGGGTCGCCTCAGCCCCAGCATTTT.

The J gene is TRBJ2-5, the V gene TRBV7-3, with 9 bases aligning to TRBD1. CDR3 length equals 14 residues. In germline, CDR1 is SGHTA, CDR2 FQGTGA. Losses at the gene ends were 5 bases for V and 4 bases for J; bases not matched to a gene: 5. Here the CDR3 DNA reads TGTGCCAGCAGCCGAGACAGGGGGGGAGAGACCCAGTACTTC. It yields the protein CASSRDRGGETQYF.

The chain links TRBV23-1 to TRBJ1-1; TRBD1 matches at 8 bases. TRBV23-1 is given ORF status, its function remaining uncertain. The length of the CDR3 is 14 residues. After removal of 7 bases from V and 5 bases from J, the junction contained 9 bases not matched to a gene. The CDR3 loop reads CASKTGVGKTEAFF. DNA for the CDR3: TGCGCCAGCAAGACAGGGGTGGGAAAAACTGAAGCTTTCTTT.

The rearrangement joins TRBV5-6 to TRBJ2-3; the D call may be TRBD1 or TRBD2 (5 bases each). In germline, CDR1 is SGHDT, CDR2 YYEEEE. CDR3 size: 16 residues. V was shortened by 4 bases and J by 4 bases, with 19 bases between the two germline ends. CDR3 in amino acids: CASSRDRGGDADTQYF. CDR3 coding DNA: TGTGCCAGCAGCCGGGATCGGGGCGGCGATGCAGATACGCAGTATTTT.

V usage is TRBV7-9 and J usage is TRBJ2-3; D possibly uses TRBD1 or TRBD2 (5 bases each). Looked up from germline, CDR1 is SEHNR and CDR2 is FQNEAQ (reference sequence). This CDR3 comprises 17 residues. Trimming took off 4 bases at V and 0 bases at J, with 17 bases between the two ends. The CDR3 region is CASSSRSGTDSTDTQYF. CDR3 in DNA: TGTGCCAGCAGCTCGCGTTCCGGGACGGATAGCACAGATACGCAGTATTTT.